These 17 T cell receptor beta chains were sequenced from one sample in a study of blood T cell repertoires in COVID-19 (dated by TCRdb to 2020 to 2022). Receptor libraries were prepared by the immunoSEQ multiplex PCR assay. This is the immuneACCESS table as TCRdb keeps it, with only in-frame sequences that have V and J called. A part of the clones is gone; compared with another copy, unresolved V genes explain less than half, and the rest is unexplained. The sample records more than 95,000 clones, roughly 79% of which are singletons. Over 8.5% of the sample comes from the top ten. The sample comprised peripheral blood. The receptor set was obtained from a woman in her seventies with acute or convalescent COVID-19.

This CDR3 is CASSQGTTGSGYTF. DNA of the CDR3: TGCGCCAGCAGCCAAGGAACCACAGGGTCCGGCTACACCTTC. The rearrangement joins TRBV4-3 to TRBJ1-2, with D perhaps matching TRBD1 (6 bases). From germline, CDR1 is LGHNA and CDR2 YSLEER. Trimming left V 1 base short and J 8 bases short, with 14 bases between. There are 14 residues in the CDR3.

The gene calls are TRBV11-2 and TRBJ2-3, with 11 bases fitting TRBD2. The CDR3 totals 17 residues. Germline V gene lookup returns CDR1 SGHAT and CDR2 FQNNGV. V lost 5 bases to trimming and J lost 2 bases; unmatched junction nucleotides: 9. CDR3 loop: CASSPPIAGGPTDTQYF. The CDR3 DNA follows: TGTGCCAGCAGCCCACCCATAGCGGGGGGGCCCACAGATACGCAGTATTTT.

For the CDR3, the DNA is TGTGCCAGCAGCCCGGGACAGAGCGCCTACGAGCAGTACTTC. Protein sequence: CASSPGQSAYEQYF. V is TRBV2 and J is TRBJ2-7; 7 bases line up with TRBD1. This CDR3 comprises 14 residues. Germline V gene data show CDR1 as SNHLY and CDR2 as FYNNEI. With V trimmed by 6 bases and J by 2 bases, 7 bases remained unmatched.

J is TRBJ1-2 and V is TRBV11-3; D is perhaps TRBD1 (5 bases). V dropped 0 bases and J dropped 1 base, with 9 bases sitting between them. The CDR3 contains 15 residues. Germline V CDR1 and CDR2: SGHNT, YENEEA. Here the CDR3 DNA reads TGTGCCAGCAGCTTAGAAGCAGGGCGTAACTATGGCTACACCTTC. Its protein product is CASSLEAGRNYGYTF.

This chain connects TRBV28 to TRBJ1-4; the D is unclear. Trimming removed 3 bases from V and 0 bases from J, with 5 bases in between. CDR3 size: 14 residues. Per the germline V gene, CDR1 is MDHEN and CDR2 is SYDVKM. The CDR3 reads CASSFLTTNEKLFF. CDR3 bases: TGTGCCAGCAGTTTTTTAACAACTAATGAAAAACTGTTTTTT.

This sequence joins TRBV5-3 and TRBJ1-3; D is possibly TRBD1 (6 bases). TRBV5-3 is given ORF status, its function remaining uncertain. V was trimmed by 5 bases and J by 9 bases, leaving 9 bases between them. CDR3 length: 11 residues. CDR3 bases: TGTGCCAGAAGAAAAGGGGGCACCATATATTTT. Translated: CARRKGGTIYF.

V usage is TRBV6-5 and J usage is TRBJ1-2, with 7 positions matching TRBD1. CDR1 is MNHEY and CDR2 is SVGAGI in the germline V gene. This CDR3 contains 15 residues. The junction had 11 bases not matched to a gene; V was cut back by 6 bases and J by 4 bases. The CDR3 DNA reads as TGTGCCAGCAGCCCACAGACAGGGACCGTCTATGGCTACACCTTC. It specifies CASSPQTGTVYGYTF.

The chain couples TRBV12-3 or TRBV12-4 to TRBJ1-2, with 8 bases that match TRBD1. The V gene end was trimmed by 4 bases and the J gene end by 4 bases; junction bases not matched to a gene: 2. The CDR3 sequence is 13 residues long. CDR3 coding DNA: TGTGCCAGCAGTTCAGGGGGCAGCTATGGCTACACCTTC. It codes for CASSSGGSYGYTF.

This chain connects TRBV19 to TRBJ1-1, with D uncertain. The V gene lost 1 base and the J gene lost 0 bases, with 9 bases spanning the gap. The CDR3 totals 15 residues. The germline V gene encodes CDR1 LNHDA and CDR2 SQIVND (reference sequence). Here the CDR3 DNA reads TGTGCCAGTAGTATAGGTAGGACTATGAACACTGAAGCTTTCTTT. Translation: CASSIGRTMNTEAFF. The variable domain in full, completed from reference TRBV19 and TRBJ1-1, reads DGGITQSPKYLFRKEGQNVTLSCEQNLNHDAMYWYRQDPGQGLRLIYYSQIVNDFQKGDIAEGYSVSREKKESFPLTVTSAQKNPTAFYLCASSIGRTMNTEAFFGQGTRLTVV.

The chain is built from TRBV5-4 and TRBJ1-1; 7 positions match TRBD1. The CDR3 sequence is 13 residues long. Germline CDR1 SGHNT, CDR2 YYREEE (reference sequence). V shed 2 bases, J shed 3 bases, and the junction held 1 base outside the gene matches. Here the CDR3 DNA reads TGTGCCAGCAGCTTCGACAGGGACACTGAAGCTTTCTTT. It encodes CASSFDRDTEAFF.

The genes are TRBV2 and TRBJ2-3, with 9 bases aligning to TRBD2. The CDR3 loop spans 12 amino acids. The V gene end was trimmed by 8 bases and the J gene end by 7 bases; junction bases not matched to a gene: 4. CDR1 and CDR2 (germline): SNHLY, FYNNEI. The CDR3 is CASRLAENTQYF. The CDR3 DNA reads TGTGCCAGCCGACTAGCGGAAAATACGCAGTATTTT.

The V and J genes are TRBV5-4 and TRBJ2-3, with D tentatively TRBD2 (7 bases). Per germline, CDR1 SGHNT and CDR2 YYREEE (reference sequence). V dropped 3 bases and J dropped 1 base, with 15 bases sitting between them. This CDR3 region has 16 residues. This CDR3 reads CASSSKRGAGTDTQYF. CDR3 DNA sequence: TGTGCCAGCAGCTCCAAACGGGGGGCGGGCACAGATACGCAGTATTTT. Variable domain in full (rest from reference TRBV5-4 and TRBJ2-3): ETGVTQSPTHLIKTRGQQVTLRCSSQSGHNTVSWYQQALGQGPQFIFQYYREEENGRGNFPPRFSGLQFPNYSSELNVNALELDDSALYLCASSSKRGAGTDTQYFGPGTRLTVL.

This clone turned up a few times. The chain combines TRBV6-5 with TRBJ1-2; 7 nucleotides match TRBD1. With 8 bases clipped from V and 2 bases from J, the junction kept 5 bases outside the gene matches. The CDR3 runs 13 residues. The V gene's germline CDR1 is MNHEY and CDR2 SVGAGI. The CDR3 DNA reads TGTGCCAGCGGTCCGGACAGGAACTATGGCTACACCTTC. Translation gives CASGPDRNYGYTF.

The sample holds a few counts of this clone. The J gene is TRBJ2-1, the V gene TRBV12-3 or TRBV12-4; tentative D call: TRBD1 (6 bases). This CDR3 has 13 residues. The V and J ends lost 8 bases and 2 bases respectively, with 10 bases between them. The DNA of the CDR3 is TGTGCCAGCTGCGACAGGACCTACAATGAGCAGTTCTTC. It codes for CASCDRTYNEQFF.

The CDR3 region has the DNA TGTGCCAGTGGAGGAACAGTGCGCAATCAGCCCCAGCATTTT. Protein sequence: CASGGTVRNQPQHF. This chain connects TRBV19 to TRBJ1-5; D is undetermined. Germline V gene data show CDR1 as LNHDA and CDR2 as SQIVND (reference sequence). Trimming took 8 bases from V and 2 from J, leaving 13 bases between them. This CDR3 comprises 14 residues.

The genes are TRBV4-2 and TRBJ2-5; 9 bases are a match to TRBD1. V lost 1 base to trimming and J lost 6 bases; unmatched junction nucleotides: 9. The CDR3 totals 16 residues. Looked up from germline, CDR1 is LGHNA and CDR2 is YNFKEQ. The CDR3 loop is CASSQAEGQGSKTQYF. The CDR3 DNA is TGTGCCAGCAGCCAAGCAGAGGGACAGGGAAGTAAGACCCAGTACTTC.

The chain recombines TRBV5-1 with TRBJ1-2; TRBD1 matches at 9 bases. The CDR3 is 13 residues long. Germline V gene sequence: CDR1 SGHRS, CDR2 YFSETQ. V was pared by 4 bases and J by 6 bases, with 4 bases of the junction left unmatched. The DNA of the CDR3 is TGCGCCAGCAGCCCGGGACAGGGTGATGGCTACACCTTC. Residues: CASSPGQGDGYTF.